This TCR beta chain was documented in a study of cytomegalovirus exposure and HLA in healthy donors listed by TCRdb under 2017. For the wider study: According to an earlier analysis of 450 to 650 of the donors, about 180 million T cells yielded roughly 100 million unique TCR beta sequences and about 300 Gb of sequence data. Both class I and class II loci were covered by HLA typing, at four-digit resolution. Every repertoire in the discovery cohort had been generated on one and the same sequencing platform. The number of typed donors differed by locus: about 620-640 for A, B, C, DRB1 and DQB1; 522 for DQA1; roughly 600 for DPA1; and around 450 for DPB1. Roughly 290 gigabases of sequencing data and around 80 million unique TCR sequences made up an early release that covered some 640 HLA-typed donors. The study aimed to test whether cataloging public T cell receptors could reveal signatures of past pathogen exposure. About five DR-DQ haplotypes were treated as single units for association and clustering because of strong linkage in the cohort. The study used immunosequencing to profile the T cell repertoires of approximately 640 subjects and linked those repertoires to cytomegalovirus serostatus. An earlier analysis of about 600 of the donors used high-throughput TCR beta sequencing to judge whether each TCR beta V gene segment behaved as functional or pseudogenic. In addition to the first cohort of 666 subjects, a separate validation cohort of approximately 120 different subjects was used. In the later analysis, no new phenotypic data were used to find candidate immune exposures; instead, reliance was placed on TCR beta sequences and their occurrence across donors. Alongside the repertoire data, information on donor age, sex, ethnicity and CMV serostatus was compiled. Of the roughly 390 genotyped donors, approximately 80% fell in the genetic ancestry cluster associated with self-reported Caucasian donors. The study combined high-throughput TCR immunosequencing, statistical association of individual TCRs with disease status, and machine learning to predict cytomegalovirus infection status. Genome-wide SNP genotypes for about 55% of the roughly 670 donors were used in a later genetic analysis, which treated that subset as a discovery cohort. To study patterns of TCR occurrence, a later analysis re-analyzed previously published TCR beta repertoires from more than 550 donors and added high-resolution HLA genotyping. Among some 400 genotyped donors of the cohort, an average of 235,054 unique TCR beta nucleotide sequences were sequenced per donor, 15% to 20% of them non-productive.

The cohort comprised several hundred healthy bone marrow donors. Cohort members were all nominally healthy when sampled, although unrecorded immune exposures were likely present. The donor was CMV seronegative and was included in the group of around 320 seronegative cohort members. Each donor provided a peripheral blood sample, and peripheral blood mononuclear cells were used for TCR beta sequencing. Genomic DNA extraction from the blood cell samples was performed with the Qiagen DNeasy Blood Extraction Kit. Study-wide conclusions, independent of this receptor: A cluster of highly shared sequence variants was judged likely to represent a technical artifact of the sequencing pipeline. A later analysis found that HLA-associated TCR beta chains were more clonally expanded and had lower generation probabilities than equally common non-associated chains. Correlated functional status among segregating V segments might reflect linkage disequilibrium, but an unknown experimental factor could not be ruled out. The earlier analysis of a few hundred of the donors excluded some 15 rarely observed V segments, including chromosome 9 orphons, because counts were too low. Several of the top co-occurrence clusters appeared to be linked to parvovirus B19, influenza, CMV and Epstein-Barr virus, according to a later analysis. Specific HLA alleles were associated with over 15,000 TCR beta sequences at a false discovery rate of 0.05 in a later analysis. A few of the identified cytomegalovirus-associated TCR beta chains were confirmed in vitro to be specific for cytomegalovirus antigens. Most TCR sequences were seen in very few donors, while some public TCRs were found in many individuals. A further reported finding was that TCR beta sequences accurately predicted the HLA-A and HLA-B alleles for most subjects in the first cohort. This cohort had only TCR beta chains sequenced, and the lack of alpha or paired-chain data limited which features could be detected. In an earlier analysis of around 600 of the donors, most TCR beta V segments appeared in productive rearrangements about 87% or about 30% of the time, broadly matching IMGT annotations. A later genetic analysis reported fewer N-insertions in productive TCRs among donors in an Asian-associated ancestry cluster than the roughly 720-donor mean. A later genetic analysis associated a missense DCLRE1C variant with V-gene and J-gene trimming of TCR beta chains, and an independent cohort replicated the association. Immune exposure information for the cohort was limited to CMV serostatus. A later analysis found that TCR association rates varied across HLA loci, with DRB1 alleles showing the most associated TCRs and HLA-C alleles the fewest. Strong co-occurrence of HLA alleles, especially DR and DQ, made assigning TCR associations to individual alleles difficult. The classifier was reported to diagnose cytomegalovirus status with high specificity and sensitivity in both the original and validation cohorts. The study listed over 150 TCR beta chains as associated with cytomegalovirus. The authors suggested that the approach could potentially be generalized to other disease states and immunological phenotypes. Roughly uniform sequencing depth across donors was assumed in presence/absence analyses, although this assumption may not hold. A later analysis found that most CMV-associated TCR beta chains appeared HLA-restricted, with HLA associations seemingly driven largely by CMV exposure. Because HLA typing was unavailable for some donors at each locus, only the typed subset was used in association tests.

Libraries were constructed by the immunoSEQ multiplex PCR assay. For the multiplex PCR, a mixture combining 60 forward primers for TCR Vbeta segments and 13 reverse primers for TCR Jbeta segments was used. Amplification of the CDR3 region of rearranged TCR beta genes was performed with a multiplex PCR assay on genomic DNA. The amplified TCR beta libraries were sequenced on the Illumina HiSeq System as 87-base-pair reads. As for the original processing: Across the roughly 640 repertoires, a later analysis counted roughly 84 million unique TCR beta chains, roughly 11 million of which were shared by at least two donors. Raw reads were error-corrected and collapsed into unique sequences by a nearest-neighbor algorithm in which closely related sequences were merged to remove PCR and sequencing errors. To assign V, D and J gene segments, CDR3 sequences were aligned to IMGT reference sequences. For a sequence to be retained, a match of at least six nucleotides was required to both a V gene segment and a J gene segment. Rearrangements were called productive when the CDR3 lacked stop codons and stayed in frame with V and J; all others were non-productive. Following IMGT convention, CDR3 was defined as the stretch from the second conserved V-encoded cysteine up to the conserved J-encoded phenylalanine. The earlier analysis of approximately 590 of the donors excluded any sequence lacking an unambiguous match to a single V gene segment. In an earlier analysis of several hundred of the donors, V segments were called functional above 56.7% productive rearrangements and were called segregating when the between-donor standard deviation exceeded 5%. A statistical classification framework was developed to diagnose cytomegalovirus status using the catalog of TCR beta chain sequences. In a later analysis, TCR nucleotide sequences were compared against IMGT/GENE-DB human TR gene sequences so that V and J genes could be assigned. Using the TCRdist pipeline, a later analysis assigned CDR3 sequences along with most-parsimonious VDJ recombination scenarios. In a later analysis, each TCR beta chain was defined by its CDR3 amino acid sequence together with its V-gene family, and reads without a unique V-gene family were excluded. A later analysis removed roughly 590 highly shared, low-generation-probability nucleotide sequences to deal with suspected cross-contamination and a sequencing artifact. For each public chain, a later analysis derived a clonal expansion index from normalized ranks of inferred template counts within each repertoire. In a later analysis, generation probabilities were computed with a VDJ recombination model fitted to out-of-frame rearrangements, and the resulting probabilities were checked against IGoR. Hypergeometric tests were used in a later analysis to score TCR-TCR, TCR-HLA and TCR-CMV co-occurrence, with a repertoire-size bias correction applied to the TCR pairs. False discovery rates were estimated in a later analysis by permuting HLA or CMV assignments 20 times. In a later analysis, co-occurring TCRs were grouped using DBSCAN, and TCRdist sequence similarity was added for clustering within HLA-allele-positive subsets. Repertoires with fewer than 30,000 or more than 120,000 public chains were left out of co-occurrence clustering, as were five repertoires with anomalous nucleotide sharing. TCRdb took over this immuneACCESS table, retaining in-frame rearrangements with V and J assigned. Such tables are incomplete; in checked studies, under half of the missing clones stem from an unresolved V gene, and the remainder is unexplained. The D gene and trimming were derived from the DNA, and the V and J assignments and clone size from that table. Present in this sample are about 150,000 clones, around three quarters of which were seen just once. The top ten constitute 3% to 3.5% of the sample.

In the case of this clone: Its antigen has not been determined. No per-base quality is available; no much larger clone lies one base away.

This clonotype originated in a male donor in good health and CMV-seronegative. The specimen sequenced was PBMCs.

The CDR3 here reads CASSSSGRRIDTQYF. The nucleotides read TGCGCCAGCAGCTCAAGCGGGAGGAGGATAGATACGCAGTATTTT. This chain is built from TRBV5-1 and TRBJ2-3; 9 central nucleotides agree with TRBD2. The germline V gene sets CDR1 to SGHRS and CDR2 to YFSETQ. Ends trimmed: V by 3 bases, J by 5 bases; bases unmatched to a gene: 7. The CDR3 starts with the cysteine, ends with the phenylalanine, and has 15 residues. This entry keeps only the CDR3 DNA: 45 bases, framed from base 1.